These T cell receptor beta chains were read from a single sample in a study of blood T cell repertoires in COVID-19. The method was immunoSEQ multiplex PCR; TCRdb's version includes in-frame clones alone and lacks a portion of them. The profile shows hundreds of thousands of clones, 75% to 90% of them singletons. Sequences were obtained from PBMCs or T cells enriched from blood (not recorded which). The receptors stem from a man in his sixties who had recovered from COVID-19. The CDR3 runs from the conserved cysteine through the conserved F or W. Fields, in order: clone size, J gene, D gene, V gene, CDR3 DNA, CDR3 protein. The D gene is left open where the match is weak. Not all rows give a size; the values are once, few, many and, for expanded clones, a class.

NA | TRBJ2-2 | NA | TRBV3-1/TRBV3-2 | TGTGCCAGCAGCCAAGATAAAGGGGAAGGACCTTCCACCGGGGAGCTGTTTTTT | CASSQDKGEGPSTGELFF
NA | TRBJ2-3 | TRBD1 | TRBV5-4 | TGTGCCAGCAGTTCCGGCAGGGGGTCAGATACGCAGTATTTT | CASSSGRGSDTQYF
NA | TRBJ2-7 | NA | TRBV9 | TGTGCCAGCAGCGTAGCGTCAGGGGAGCTGTTCTACGAGCAGTACTTC | CASSVASGELFYEQYF
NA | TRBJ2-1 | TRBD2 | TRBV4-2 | TGTGCCAGCAGCCAATCACGGACTAGCGGTTCTGAGCAGTTCTTC | CASSQSRTSGSEQFF
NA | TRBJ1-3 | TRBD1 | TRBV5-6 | TGTGCCAGCAGCCACCGGTCCACAGGGGTCCCAGGCGGAAACACCATATATTTT | CASSHRSTGVPGGNTIYF
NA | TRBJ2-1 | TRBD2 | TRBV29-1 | TGCAGCGTTGACAATAGCGGGGATGAGCAGTTCTTC | CSVDNSGDEQFF
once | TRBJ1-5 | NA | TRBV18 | TGTGCCAGCTCTCAGACCACCGGGACACTAAATCAGCCCCAGCATTTT | CASSQTTGTLNQPQHF
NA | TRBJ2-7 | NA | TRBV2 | TGTGCCAGCAGTGAGATAGACTCCTACGAGCAGTACTTC | CASSEIDSYEQYF
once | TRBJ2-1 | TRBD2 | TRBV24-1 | TGTGCCACCAGTGATTCGACTAGCGGGGGACCCTCAGGTCGGGTTGAGCAGTTCTTC | CATSDSTSGGPSGRVEQFF
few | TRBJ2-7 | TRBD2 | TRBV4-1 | TGCGCCAGCAGCCTAGCGGGGTCCGGCTACGAGCAGTACTTC | CASSLAGSGYEQYF
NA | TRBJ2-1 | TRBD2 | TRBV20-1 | TGCAGTGCGAGTGACGGGGCGGGAGGGTCCTACAATGAGCAGTTCTTC | CSASDGAGGSYNEQFF
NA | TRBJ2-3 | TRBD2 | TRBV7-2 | TGTGCCAGCAGCTTATCGGGGACTAGCGGGAGGGCCGGAGATACGCAGTATTTT | CASSLSGTSGRAGDTQYF
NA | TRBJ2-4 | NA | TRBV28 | TGTGCCAGCAGTTTACACGCGGGACAGAAAAACATTCAGTACTTC | CASSLHAGQKNIQYF
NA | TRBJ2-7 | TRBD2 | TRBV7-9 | TGTGCCAGCAGCTTGACTAGCGGAACCTACGAGCAGTACTTC | CASSLTSGTYEQYF
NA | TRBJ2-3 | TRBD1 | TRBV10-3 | TGTGCCATCAGTGAGTCTTGGACAGGGGTGGTCACAGATACGCAGTATTTT | CAISESWTGVVTDTQYF
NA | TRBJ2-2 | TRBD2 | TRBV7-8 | TGTGCCAGCAGCCTCGTAACGGGACTAGCGACCGGGGAGCTGTTTTTT | CASSLVTGLATGELFF
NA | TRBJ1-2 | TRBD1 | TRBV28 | TGTGCCAGCAGTTTAGGGGGACAGAGTAACTATGGCTACACCTTC | CASSLGGQSNYGYTF